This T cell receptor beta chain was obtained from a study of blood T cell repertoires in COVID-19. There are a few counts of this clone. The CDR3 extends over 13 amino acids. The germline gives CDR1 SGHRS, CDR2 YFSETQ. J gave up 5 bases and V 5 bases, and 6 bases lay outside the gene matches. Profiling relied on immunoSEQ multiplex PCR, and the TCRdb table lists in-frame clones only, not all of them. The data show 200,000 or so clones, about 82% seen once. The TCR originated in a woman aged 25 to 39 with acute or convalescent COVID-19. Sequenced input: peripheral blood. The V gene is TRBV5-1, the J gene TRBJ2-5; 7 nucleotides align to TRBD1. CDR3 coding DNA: TGCGCCAGCAGTTCGGGCAGGGGGGAGACCCAGTACTTC. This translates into CASSSGRGETQYF.